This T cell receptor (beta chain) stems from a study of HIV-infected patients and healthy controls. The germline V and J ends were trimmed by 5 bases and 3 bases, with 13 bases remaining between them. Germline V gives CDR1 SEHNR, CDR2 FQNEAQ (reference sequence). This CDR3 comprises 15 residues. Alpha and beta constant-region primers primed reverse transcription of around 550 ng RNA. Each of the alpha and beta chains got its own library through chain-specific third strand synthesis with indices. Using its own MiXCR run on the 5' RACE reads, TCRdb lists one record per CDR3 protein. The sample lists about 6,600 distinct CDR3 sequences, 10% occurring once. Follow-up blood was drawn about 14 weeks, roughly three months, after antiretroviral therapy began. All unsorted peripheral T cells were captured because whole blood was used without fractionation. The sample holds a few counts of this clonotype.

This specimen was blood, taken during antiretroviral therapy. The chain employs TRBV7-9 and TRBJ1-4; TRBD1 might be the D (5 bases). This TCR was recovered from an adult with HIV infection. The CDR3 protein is CASSAPGRSNEKLFF. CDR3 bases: TGTGCCAGCAGCGCGCCGGGGCGTTCTAATGAAAAACTGTTTTTT.